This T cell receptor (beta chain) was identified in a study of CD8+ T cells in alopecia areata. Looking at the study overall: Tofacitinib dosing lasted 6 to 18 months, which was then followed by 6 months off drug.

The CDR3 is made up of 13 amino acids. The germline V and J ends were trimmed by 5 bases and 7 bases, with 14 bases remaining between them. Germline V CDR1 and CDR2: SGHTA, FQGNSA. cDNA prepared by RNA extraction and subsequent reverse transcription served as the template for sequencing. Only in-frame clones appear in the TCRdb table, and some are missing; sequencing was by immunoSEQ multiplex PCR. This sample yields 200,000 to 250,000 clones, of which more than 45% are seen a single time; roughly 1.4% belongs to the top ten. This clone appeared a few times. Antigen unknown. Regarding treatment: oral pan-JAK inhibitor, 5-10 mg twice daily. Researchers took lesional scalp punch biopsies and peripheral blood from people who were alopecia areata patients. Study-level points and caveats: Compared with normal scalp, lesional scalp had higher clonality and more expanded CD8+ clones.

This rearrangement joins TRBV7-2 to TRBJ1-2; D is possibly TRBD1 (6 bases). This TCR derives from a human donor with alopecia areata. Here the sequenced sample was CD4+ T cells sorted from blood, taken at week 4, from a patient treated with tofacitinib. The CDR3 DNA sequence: TGTGCCAGCAGCCGTATTCAGGGGACTGGCTACACCTTC. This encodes CASSRIQGTGYTF.